This T cell receptor (beta chain) was retrieved from a study of cytomegalovirus exposure and HLA in healthy donors. Notes on the study in general: Later, an analysis found that common viral pathogens appeared to be linked with several of the most significant clusters. The study reported that TCR beta sequences accurately predicted HLA-A and HLA-B alleles in most subjects.

In the PCR, 60 Vbeta and 13 Jbeta primers were used. The protocol was immunoSEQ multiplex PCR, while the TCRdb copy is restricted to in-frame clones and leaves out a portion. Of roughly 100,000 clones listed, around 15% are singletons. CDR3 length equals 16 residues. Per germline, CDR1 LNHNV and CDR2 YYDKDF (reference sequence). V was shortened by 5 bases and J by 1 base, with 17 bases between the two germline ends. Regarding this clone: What it binds is not known.

This sequence joins TRBV15 and TRBJ1-1; D perhaps matches TRBD1 (5 bases). The material sequenced was PBMCs. The clonotype comes from a female donor in good health and CMV-seronegative. This CDR3 is CATSPRGGPANTEAFF. CDR3 coding DNA: TGTGCCACCAGCCCCCGGGGGGGACCTGCGAACACTGAAGCTTTCTTT.